Described below is a single TCR beta chain sequence and its context. As originally analysed: Amplification from reference gene primers served as the basis for estimated nucleated cell counts. The method was immunoSEQ multiplex PCR; TCRdb's version includes in-frame clones alone and lacks a portion of them. V and J calls and clone size follow that table, whereas D and trimming were derived from the DNA. The sample records 100,000 to 150,000 clones, approximately 87% being singletons. The data were obtained in a study of blood T cell repertoires in COVID-19. In the study overall: Whether acute or convalescent, the COVID-19 samples came from the United States, Italy and Spain. From T cells, B-cell-depleted T cells, or PBMCs came the material, which was cDNA or gDNA.

V was pared by 0 bases and J by 2 bases, with 2 bases of the junction left unmatched. The CDR3 covers 15 residues. CDR1 and CDR2 from the germline V gene are SGHNT and YYREEE (reference sequence). The sequence came from a man aged 45-65 years with acute or convalescent COVID-19. The chain recombines TRBV5-4 with TRBJ2-5; 9 bases agree with TRBD1. Sequenced input: peripheral blood. The CDR3, as DNA: TGTGCCAGCAGCTTGGGTGGGACAGGGCAAGAGACCCAGTACTTC. This sequence encodes CASSLGGTGQETQYF.